These 8 T cell receptor beta chains originate from one sample sequenced in a study of identical twins. Using its own MiXCR run on the 5' RACE reads, TCRdb lists one record per CDR3 protein. The data contain 500,000 to 550,000 distinct CDR3 sequences, 20% to 25% of them seen just once; the ten biggest clones take up roughly 0.5%. The same data also contributed to another study, on yellow fever vaccine responses in identical twins.

The sample taken for sequencing was CD4+ T cells sorted from blood. Receptors originate from a woman aged 18-29 years in good health.

The chain is built from TRBV12-3 or TRBV12-4 and TRBJ1-1; D perhaps matches TRBD1 (6 bases). Trimming removed 7 bases from V and 6 bases from J, with 18 bases in between. The CDR3 consists of 14 residues. Written as DNA, the CDR3 is TGTGCCAGCACCCAACAGGGAATTGGGGCTGAAGCTTTCTTT. It is translated as CASTQQGIGAEAFF.

The chain has TRBV20-1 and TRBJ2-1; D not certain. V lost 8 bases to trimming and J lost 0 bases, with 17 bases between them. CDR3 length: 15 amino acids. Germline lookup yields CDR1 DFQATT and CDR2 SNEGSKA (reference sequence). The CDR3 nucleotides read TGCAGTCCCGCCGGCCCCCTTGGCTCCTACAATGAGCAGTTCTTC. Protein product: CSPAGPLGSYNEQFF.

This clonotype came up a few times. The rearrangement uses TRBV20-1 and TRBJ2-3; 7 bases agree with TRBD2. The CDR3 contains 15 residues. Germline V gives CDR1 DFQATT, CDR2 SNEGSKA (reference sequence). J lost 4 bases, V lost 1 base, and 8 bases had no gene match. In DNA, the CDR3 is TGCAGTGCTAGAGGGGGGAGGGTCTTCCCAGATACGCAGTATTTT. Its translation: CSARGGRVFPDTQYF.

This clonotype was counted only a few times. The chain is built from TRBV9 and TRBJ2-1; a possible D gene is TRBD2 (6 bases). The germline V gene has CDR1 SGDLS and CDR2 YYNGEE. CDR3 length: 15 amino acids. Trimming took off 3 bases at V and 4 bases at J, with 14 bases between the two ends. CDR3 in DNA: TGTGCCAGCAGCGAAACTAGCAAAGGGTACAATGAGCAGTTCTTC. Translated, it gives CASSETSKGYNEQFF.

V is TRBV7-8 and J is TRBJ2-7; 9 bases fit TRBD1. J gave up 1 base and V 5 bases, and 9 bases lay outside the gene matches. CDR3 length equals 16 residues. Per germline, CDR1 SGHVS and CDR2 FQNEAQ. The CDR3 here is CASSPGQGPSSYEQYF. CDR3 sequence (DNA): TGTGCCAGCAGCCCAGGACAGGGGCCATCTTCCTACGAGCAGTACTTC.

This clonotype was detected only a few times. V usage is TRBV24-1 and J usage is TRBJ2-1; D gene unclear. The CDR3 is 11 amino acids. The V end was cut by 6 bases, the J end by 7 bases, with 6 bases between. The germline V gene encodes CDR1 KGHDR and CDR2 SFDVKD. In DNA form, the CDR3 reads TGTGCCACCAGTACGCGTAATGAGCAGTTCTTC. Its protein is CATSTRNEQFF.

This clonotype turned up a few times. The genes are TRBV20-1 and TRBJ1-5; no clear D gene. The CDR3 runs 13 residues. Germline V CDR1 and CDR2: DFQATT, SNEGSKA (reference sequence). The germline V and J ends were trimmed by 3 bases and 5 bases, with 11 bases remaining between them. CDR3 nucleotide sequence: TGCAGTGCTAGTCTCGGCGGGGATCAGCCCCAGCATTTT. Encoded protein: CSASLGGDQPQHF.

The chain is built from TRBV7-2 and TRBJ2-3, with D possibly being TRBD2 (5 bases). The germline gives CDR1 SGHTA, CDR2 FQGNSA. This CDR3 has 14 amino acids. V shed 4 bases and J shed 0 bases, with 8 bases lying between them. CDR3 sequence: CASSSGLSTDTQYF. DNA of the CDR3: TGTGCCAGCAGCTCCGGACTGAGCACAGATACGCAGTATTTT.